This T cell receptor beta chain was sequenced for a study of shared clonotypes between healthy human individuals. Germline-derived CDR1 and CDR2 are SEHNR and FQNEAQ (reference sequence). The CDR3 runs to 14 residues. V lost 4 bases, J lost 1 base, and 10 bases lay in between. This clone was seen only a few times. The same CDR3 also results from other DNA sequences found in this sample. The authors ran the assay at deep level. TCRdb's copy holds only in-frame clones and misses some; the assay was immunoSEQ multiplex PCR. Of 2 million to 3 million clones in the sample, 85% to 95% were seen once. CD4+ cells underwent separation, giving CD45RA+ naive and CD45RA-negative memory subsets.

Sequencing input: naive CD4+ T cells sorted from blood. The subset: CD45RA+ positively selected. The TCR comes from a man between 18 and 29 years old in good health. The chain links TRBV7-9 to TRBJ1-1; D call uncertain. The CDR3 DNA reads TGTGCCAGCAGCTCGAGGACGGGGAACACTGAAGCTTTCTTT. This translates into CASSSRTGNTEAFF.